The table lists the clone carrying this T cell receptor (beta chain) with a few counts. These data originate in a study of T cells in Graves' hyperthyroidism and ophthalmopathy. Trimming stripped 5 bases from V and 5 bases from J, with 11 bases between. This CDR3 is built from 13 residues. For the diagnoses, clinical symptoms, serum thyroxine and TRAb, thyroid ultrasound and orbital computed tomography were used. Amplification of TCR beta CDR3 regions was performed using RNA transcripts as template. The TCR CDR3 first-round RT-PCR relied on the HTBI primer set. Each CDR3 protein is one row after TCRdb ran MiXCR on the multiplex PCR reads. The table records approximately 430,000 distinct CDR3 sequences, around a sixth of them present only once.

Sequencing was carried out using blood. The chain carries TRBV12-3 or TRBV12-4 and TRBJ2-3, with D possibly matching TRBD1 (5 bases). The TCR was taken from a woman between 18 and 29 years old with Graves' hyperthyroidism. CDR3 nucleotide sequence: TGTGCCAGCAGTGGTGCCAGGGTAGATACGCAGTATTTT. This translates into CASSGARVDTQYF.